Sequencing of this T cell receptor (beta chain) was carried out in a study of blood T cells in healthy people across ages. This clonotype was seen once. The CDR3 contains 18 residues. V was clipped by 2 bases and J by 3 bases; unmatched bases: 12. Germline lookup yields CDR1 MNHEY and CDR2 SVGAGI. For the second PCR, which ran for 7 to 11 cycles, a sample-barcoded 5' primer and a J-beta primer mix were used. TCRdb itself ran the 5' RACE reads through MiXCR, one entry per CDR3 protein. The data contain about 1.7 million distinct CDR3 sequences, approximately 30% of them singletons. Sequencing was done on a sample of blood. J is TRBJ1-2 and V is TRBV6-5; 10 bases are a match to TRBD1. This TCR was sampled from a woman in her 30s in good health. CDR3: CASSYPGTGAQRHYGYTF. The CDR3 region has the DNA TGTGCCAGCAGTTACCCCGGGACAGGGGCACAACGGCACTATGGCTACACCTTC.